A single sample is the source of the 5 T cell receptor beta chains below, sequenced in a study of T cells after yellow fever vaccination (dated by TCRdb to about 2019). Receptor libraries were prepared by 5' RACE. Sequencing was carried out with an Illumina HiSeq 2500. Starting from the raw public reads, TCRdb applied fastp trimming at Q25, assembled clones with MiXCR and retained in-frame beta chains. Each record represents a unique CDR3 protein, reported with the most common genes and DNA among its rows. Counted in this sample were just under 600,000 distinct CDR3 sequences; approximately 13% of them appeared once. The ten largest clones add up to more than 13% of the sample. This specimen's treatment or condition label, per the study, means: live attenuated yellow fever vaccine strain. This specimen consisted of PBMCs, obtained on the day of the yellow fever booster vaccination. The receptor source for this set is a man between 25 and 39 years old who received the YFV17D yellow fever vaccine.

J is TRBJ1-5 and V is TRBV27; D is unresolved. CDR1 is MNHEY, CDR2 SMNVEV, per germline (reference sequence). The V end was cut by 4 bases, the J end by 11 bases, with 6 bases between. This CDR3 comprises 10 residues. The CDR3 DNA sequence: TGTGCCAGCAGTTGGGGTTCCCAGCATTTT. It translates to CASSWGSQHF.

This sequence joins TRBV10-3 and TRBJ2-2; D uncertain. Germline-derived CDR1 and CDR2 are ENHRY and SYGVKD. The CDR3 has 17 amino acids. Trimming stripped 0 bases from V and 1 base from J, with 12 bases between. The CDR3 DNA sequence: TGTGCCATCAGTGAGTCGATGTACAGAAAGAACACCGGGGAGCTGTTTTTT. Its translation: CAISESMYRKNTGELFF.

The chain uses TRBV30 and TRBJ2-7, with 12 bases that match TRBD2. Looked up from germline, CDR1 is GTSNPN and CDR2 is SVGIG (reference sequence). Unmatched junction bases numbered 3, after V lost 2 bases and J lost 1 base. This CDR3 has 15 amino acids. The CDR3 loop reads CAWSPTSGGSYEQYF. In DNA form, the CDR3 reads TGTGCCTGGAGTCCGACTAGCGGGGGTTCCTACGAGCAGTACTTC.

This clonotype has just a few counts. The rearrangement joins TRBV6-5 to TRBJ2-3; 11 bases are a match to TRBD1. Germline CDR1 reads MNHEY; CDR2 reads SVGAGI. The CDR3 is 14 residues long. With V trimmed by 2 bases and J by 10 bases, 5 bases remained unmatched. The CDR3 protein is CASSYRGQGEAQYF. The CDR3 coding sequence is TGTGCCAGCAGTTACAGGGGACAGGGGGAGGCGCAGTATTTT.

This clonotype was found many times. V gene TRBV5-6 combines with J gene TRBJ2-5; D is unresolved. This CDR3 is built from 12 residues. The V gene's germline CDR1 is SGHDT and CDR2 YYEEEE. V lost 2 bases to trimming and J lost 3 bases, with 5 bases between them. The CDR3 DNA follows: TGTGCCAGCAGCTTAGCAGAAGAGACCCAGTACTTC. It codes for CASSLAEETQYF. The complete variable domain, with remaining parts taken from reference TRBV5-6 and TRBJ2-5, reads DAGVTQSPTHLIKTRGQQVTLRCSPKSGHDTVSWYQQALGQGPQFIFQYYEEEERQRGNFPDRFSGHQFPNYSSELNVNALLLGDSALYLCASSLAEETQYFGPGTRLLVL.